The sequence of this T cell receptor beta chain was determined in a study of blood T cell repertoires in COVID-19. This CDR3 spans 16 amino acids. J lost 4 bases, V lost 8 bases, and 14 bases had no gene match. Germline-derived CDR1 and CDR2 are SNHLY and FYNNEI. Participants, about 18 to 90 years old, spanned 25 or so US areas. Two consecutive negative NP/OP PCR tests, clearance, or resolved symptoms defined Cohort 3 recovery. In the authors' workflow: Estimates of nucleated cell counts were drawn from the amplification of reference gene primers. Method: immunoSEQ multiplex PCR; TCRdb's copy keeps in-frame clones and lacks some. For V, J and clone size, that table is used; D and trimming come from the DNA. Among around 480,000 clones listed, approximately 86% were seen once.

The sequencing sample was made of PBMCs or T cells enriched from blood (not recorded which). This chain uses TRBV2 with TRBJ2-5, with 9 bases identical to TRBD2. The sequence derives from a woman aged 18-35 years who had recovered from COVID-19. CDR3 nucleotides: TGTGCCAGCGGGGCCCCGGGCGGGGGGGATCGAGAGACCCAGTACTTC. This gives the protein CASGAPGGGDRETQYF.